This TCR beta chain stems from a study of blood T cell repertoires in COVID-19. Study summary: T cells, B-cell-depleted T cells, or PBMCs provided the cDNA or gDNA that served as material.

Looked up from germline, CDR1 is MGHDK and CDR2 is SYGVNS. CDR3 length equals 14 residues. V was cut by 4 bases and J by 1 base, with 5 bases left in between. Authors' methods: Scientists estimated how many nucleated cells there were by amplifying reference gene primers. Assay used: immunoSEQ multiplex PCR; TCRdb lists only in-frame clones, some missing. The V and J calls and the clone size are those of that table, but D and trimming were determined from the DNA. In the table there are nearly 45,000 clones, around 87% of which are singletons. This clone has a single count. The receptor was isolated from a man between 35 and 55 years old with COVID-19, enrolled during active disease. The V gene is TRBV25-1, the J gene TRBJ1-6; D might be TRBD1 (5 bases). The source material was peripheral blood. CDR3 residues: CASSAGSYNSPLHF. CDR3 in DNA: TGTGCCAGCAGTGCAGGGTCCTATAATTCACCCCTCCACTTT.